The 4 T cell receptor beta chains below come from one sample, sequenced in a study of blood T cell repertoires in COVID-19. Some clones are missing from TCRdb's copy, which holds only in-frame ones; the method was immunoSEQ multiplex PCR. This sample yields about 300,000 clones, of which roughly nine tenths are seen a single time; about 6% belongs to the top ten. Sequencing was performed on peripheral blood. These receptors were obtained from a man younger than 35 who had recovered from COVID-19.

J is TRBJ2-7 and V is TRBV29-1, with 8 bases identical to TRBD1. After removal of 6 bases from V and 1 base from J, the junction contained 8 bases not matched to a gene. This CDR3 contains 14 residues. Germline V gives CDR1 SQVTM, CDR2 ANQGSEA. The CDR3 loop is CSVLLQGESYEQYF. CDR3 in DNA: TGCAGCGTCCTTTTACAGGGGGAATCCTACGAGCAGTACTTC.

The chain employs TRBV7-8 and TRBJ2-1; TRBD2 agrees at 11 bases. Germline lookup yields CDR1 SGHVS and CDR2 FQNEAQ. The V segment lost 1 base and the J segment 6 bases; nucleotides outside the gene matches: 8. The CDR3 length is 17 residues. The CDR3 region has the DNA TGTGCCAGCAGCTTAGGCCATCCGGGACTAGCGGTCAATGAGCAGTTCTTC. Its translation: CASSLGHPGLAVNEQFF.

The chain combines TRBV19 with TRBJ1-6; no clear D. Germline V lookup: CDR1 LNHDA, CDR2 SQIVND (reference sequence). The V end was cut by 2 bases, the J end by 8 bases, with 10 bases between. This CDR3 spans 14 amino acids. CDR3 coding DNA: TGTGCCAGTAGTATACCTGGAGAATATTCACCCCTCCACTTT. Its translation is CASSIPGEYSPLHF.

The V call is TRBV7-9, the J call TRBJ2-5; 7 positions match TRBD1. Germline V gene sequence: CDR1 SEHNR, CDR2 FQNEAQ (reference sequence). The CDR3 loop spans 14 amino acids. J lost 2 bases, V lost 1 base, and 1 base had no gene match. In DNA, the CDR3 is TGTGCCAGCAGCTTAGTGGGACAGCAAGAGACCCAGTACTTC. Translation: CASSLVGQQETQYF.